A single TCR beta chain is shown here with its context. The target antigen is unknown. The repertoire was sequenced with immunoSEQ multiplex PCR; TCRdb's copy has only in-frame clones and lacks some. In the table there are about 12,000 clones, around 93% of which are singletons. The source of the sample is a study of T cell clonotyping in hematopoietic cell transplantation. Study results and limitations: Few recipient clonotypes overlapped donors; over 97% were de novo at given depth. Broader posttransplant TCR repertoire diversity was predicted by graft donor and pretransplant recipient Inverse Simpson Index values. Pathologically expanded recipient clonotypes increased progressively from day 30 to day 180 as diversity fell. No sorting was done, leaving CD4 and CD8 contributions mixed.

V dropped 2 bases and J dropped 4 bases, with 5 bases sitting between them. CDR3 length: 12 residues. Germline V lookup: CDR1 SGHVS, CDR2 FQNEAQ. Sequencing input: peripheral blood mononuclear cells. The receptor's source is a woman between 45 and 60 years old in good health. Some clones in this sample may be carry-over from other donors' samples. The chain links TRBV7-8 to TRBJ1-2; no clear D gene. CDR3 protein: CASSLNIYGYTF. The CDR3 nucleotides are TGTGCCAGCAGCTTAAACATCTATGGCTACACCTTC.